This TCR beta chain was found in a study of high-grade serous ovarian cancer treatment subgroups. Findings of the study overall: These tumor repertoires lack spatial information from bulk sequencing.

This CDR3 has 17 amino acids. Germline V gene data show CDR1 as SGHNT and CDR2 as YENEEA. Trimming took 3 bases from V and 0 from J; bases not matched to a gene: 7. Comments on this clone: Its antigen is undetermined.

Here immunoSEQ multiplex PCR was the method, and the copy in TCRdb shows in-frame clones only, minus some. The sample includes about 12,000 clones, approximately 88% of them seen just once. Tumor samples were obtained before definitive surgery or chemotherapy. The TCR was taken from a human donor with high-grade serous ovarian cancer. Sequences were obtained from tumor tissue. This chain joins TRBV11-3 and TRBJ1-3; 8 bases agree with TRBD1. CDR3 bases: TGTGCCAGCAGCTTCTCAGGGGGCGCCTTCTCTGGAAACACCATATATTTT. Amino acids: CASSFSGGAFSGNTIYF.